This TCR beta chain was recovered during a study of blood T cells in healthy people across ages. For the second PCR, which ran for 7 to 11 cycles, a sample-barcoded 5' primer and a J-beta primer mix were used. TCRdb re-called the 5' RACE reads through MiXCR, storing one row per CDR3 protein. The table shows more than 650,000 distinct CDR3 sequences, with roughly 26% occurring only once. Germline assignment: CDR1 SGDLS and CDR2 YYNGEE. CDR3 length: 14 residues. V shed 3 bases and J shed 5 bases, with 14 bases lying between them. This clonotype was seen only a few times. The data were also submitted as part of a second study, on T cells of mothers and their children.

Material for sequencing was blood. This receptor was taken from a boy aged 10-17 years in good health. The chain couples TRBV9 to TRBJ1-2; TRBD1 is a possible D gene (5 bases). The CDR3: CASSGRTSMYGYTF. The CDR3, as DNA: TGTGCCAGCAGCGGACGGACATCCATGTATGGCTACACCTTC.